Below are 21 T cell receptor beta chains sequenced from a single sample in a study of blood T cell repertoires in COVID-19. Profiling relied on immunoSEQ multiplex PCR, and the TCRdb table lists in-frame clones only, not all of them. This table has over 35,000 clones, more than 75% appearing once. The sequencing input was peripheral blood. The receptor set was obtained from a man between 65 and 85 years old with active COVID-19.

This clone has just one count. This chain connects TRBV28 to TRBJ1-5; D remains ambiguous. Trimming removed 3 bases at V and 6 bases at J, with 15 bases between. This CDR3 has 15 residues. Germline CDR1 and CDR2: MDHEN and SYDVKM. In nucleotides, the CDR3 is TGTGCCAGCAGTTTCCGGGAGGGTTGGGGTCAGCCCCAGCATTTT. Its protein is CASSFREGWGQPQHF.

V is TRBV5-1 and J is TRBJ2-1; 12 bases are a match to TRBD2. With V trimmed by 0 bases and J by 5 bases, 9 bases remained unmatched. Germline CDR1 and CDR2: SGHRS and YFSETQ. The CDR3 length is 18 residues. The CDR3: CASSLGALAGGLHNEQFF. The CDR3 DNA reads as TGCGCCAGCAGCTTGGGAGCGCTAGCGGGAGGGCTACACAATGAGCAGTTCTTC.

V usage is TRBV7-3 and J usage is TRBJ2-1, with 8 bases matching TRBD2. Trimming removed 5 bases from V and 1 base from J; junction bases left unmatched: 4. Looked up from germline, CDR1 is SGHTA and CDR2 is FQGTGA. The CDR3 length is 15 residues. The CDR3 protein is CASSDPGGSYNEQFF. DNA for the CDR3: TGTGCCAGCAGCGACCCGGGGGGGTCCTACAATGAGCAGTTCTTC.

The rearrangement links TRBV18 to TRBJ2-3, with 7 positions matching TRBD2. CDR1 and CDR2 from the germline V gene are KGHSH and LQKENI. CDR3 size: 17 residues. J lost 0 bases, V lost 3 bases, and 9 bases had no gene match. DNA of the CDR3: TGTGCCAGCTCACCGATTAGACGGGGAGGGAGCACAGATACGCAGTATTTT. It yields the protein CASSPIRRGGSTDTQYF. The variable domain in full, with the rest retrieved from reference TRBV18 and TRBJ2-3, is NAGVMQNPRHLVRRRGQEARLRCSPMKGHSHVYWYRQLPEEGLKFMVYLQKENIIDESGMPKERFSAEFPKEGPSILRIQQVVRGDSAAYFCASSPIRRGGSTDTQYFGPGTRLTVL.

V and J are TRBV28 and TRBJ1-5; no firm D call. Per germline, CDR1 MDHEN and CDR2 SYDVKM. The CDR3 loop spans 13 amino acids. V lost 5 bases to trimming and J lost 3 bases, with 8 bases between them. The CDR3 region has the DNA TGTGCCAGCAGTCGAGGAGACAATCAGCCCCAGCATTTT. It is translated as CASSRGDNQPQHF.

The chain joins TRBV4-3 to TRBJ2-5; the match to TRBD2 covers 9 bases. CDR3 size: 16 residues. Germline CDR1 is LGHNA and CDR2 is YSLEER. J was trimmed by 5 bases and V by 2 bases; bases with no gene match: 9. The CDR3 DNA reads as TGCGCCAGCAGCCAAAGGGGAGTAGCGGGGGCGGAGACCCAGTACTTC. Protein: CASSQRGVAGAETQYF.

This chain connects TRBV7-2 to TRBJ2-5; 11 bases line up with TRBD2. V gave up 5 bases and J gave up 3 bases; unmatched junction bases: 5. This CDR3 is 15 amino acids long. Germline CDR1 is SGHTA and CDR2 is FQGNSA. In nucleotides, the CDR3 is TGTGCCAGCAGCCGTCGTAGCGGGAGGGAAGAGACCCAGTACTTC. This sequence encodes CASSRRSGREETQYF.

The chain joins TRBV18 to TRBJ2-7, with D unresolved. The germline gives CDR1 KGHSH, CDR2 LQKENI. Trimming cost V 2 bases and J 5 bases, with 10 bases left between them. The CDR3 length is 13 residues. In nucleotides, the CDR3 is TGTGCCAGCTCACCAGGCAATTCTGACGAGCAGTACTTC. Its translation is CASSPGNSDEQYF. Full variable domain (rest looked up from reference TRBV18 and TRBJ2-7): NAGVMQNPRHLVRRRGQEARLRCSPMKGHSHVYWYRQLPEEGLKFMVYLQKENIIDESGMPKERFSAEFPKEGPSILRIQQVVRGDSAAYFCASSPGNSDEQYFGPGTRLTVT.

This clone was seen once. The chain joins TRBV6-2 or TRBV6-3 to TRBJ2-2; unclear D gene. CDR3 size: 14 residues. V was shortened by 5 bases and J by 7 bases, with 14 bases between the two germline ends. Germline CDR1 reads MNHEY; CDR2 reads SVGEGT. The CDR3 sequence: CASSRARVGGELFF. The CDR3 DNA follows: TGTGCCAGCAGTCGCGCACGGGTGGGCGGGGAGCTGTTTTTT.

A single count supports this clone. This rearrangement joins TRBV18 to TRBJ2-7; perhaps TRBD1 as D (5 bases). CDR1 and CDR2 (germline): KGHSH, LQKENI. With 5 bases removed from V and 3 bases from J, the gap between germline ends came to 14 bases. The CDR3 runs to 14 residues. The CDR3 region has the DNA TGTGCCAGCTCAGCCAAGGGGAAAGGCTACGAGCAGTACTTC. Translated, it gives CASSAKGKGYEQYF.

This chain uses TRBV5-1 with TRBJ2-2; 7 bases line up with TRBD1. The CDR3 covers 16 residues. V lost 4 bases to trimming and J lost 3 bases; unmatched junction nucleotides: 9. Germline loops: CDR1 SGHRS, CDR2 YFSETQ. The CDR3 loop is CASSRSIGQDTGELFF. The CDR3 DNA is TGCGCCAGCAGCCGGAGTATTGGACAGGACACCGGGGAGCTGTTTTTT.

The V and J genes are TRBV6-5 and TRBJ1-6; TRBD1 matches 7 bases. The CDR3 runs to 14 residues. V lost 10 bases to trimming and J lost 12 bases; unmatched junction nucleotides: 15. CDR1 and CDR2 (germline): MNHEY, SVGAGI. Here the CDR3 DNA reads TGTGCCACCCTGACAGGGCACCTAGTTGGACCCCTCCACTTT. Its translation is CATLTGHLVGPLHF.

The V gene is TRBV25-1, the J gene TRBJ1-4; D is unclear. The CDR3 is 12 amino acids. V lost 7 bases to trimming and J lost 1 base, with 4 bases between them. CDR1 MGHDK and CDR2 SYGVNS come from the germline V gene. The CDR3 DNA reads TGTGCCAGCAAACAAACTAATGAAAAACTGTTTTTT. Translating it yields CASKQTNEKLFF.

J is TRBJ1-2 and V is TRBV5-1; 9 bases are a match to TRBD1. The V segment lost 3 bases and the J segment 7 bases; nucleotides outside the gene matches: 19. CDR1 is SGHRS, CDR2 YFSETQ, per germline. There are 18 residues in the CDR3. CDR3 residues: CASSSEGQGHSRGFGYTF. In DNA, the CDR3 is TGCGCCAGCAGCTCGGAAGGACAGGGGCACTCCCGAGGATTTGGCTACACCTTC.

Here the CDR3 reads CASSSGLAKNIQYF. Written as DNA, the CDR3 is TGTGCCAGCAGCTCCGGACTAGCCAAAAACATTCAGTACTTC. V is TRBV7-3 and J is TRBJ2-4; D possibly corresponds to TRBD2 (5 bases). The ends were cut back, 4 bases at V and 0 bases at J, with 7 bases in the middle. This CDR3 is built from 14 residues. Germline V gives CDR1 SGHTA, CDR2 FQGTGA.

Only one count was recorded for this clone. This chain joins TRBV7-2 and TRBJ2-7; 12 positions agree with TRBD2. V dropped 8 bases and J dropped 6; count of bases not matched to a gene: 11. The V gene's germline CDR1 is SGHTA and CDR2 FQGNSA. This CDR3 contains 15 residues. This CDR3 is CASSPFLAGGPEQYF. In DNA, the CDR3 is TGTGCCAGCTCACCTTTTCTAGCGGGGGGGCCCGAGCAGTACTTC. Variable domain in full (rest from reference TRBV7-2 and TRBJ2-7): GAGVSQSPSNKVTEKGKDVELRCDPISGHTALYWYRQSLGQGLEFLIYFQGNSAPDKSGLPSDRFSAERTGGSVSTLTIQRTQQEDSAVYLCASSPFLAGGPEQYFGPGTRLTVT.

This chain joins TRBV30 and TRBJ2-1, with D perhaps matching TRBD1 (8 bases). V lost 2 bases, J lost 10 bases, and 21 bases lay in between. This CDR3 contains 15 residues. In germline, CDR1 is GTSNPN, CDR2 SVGIG (reference sequence). The chain's CDR3 is CAWSRGWTGRGEQFF. CDR3 nucleotide sequence: TGTGCCTGGAGTAGGGGATGGACAGGGAGGGGAGAGCAGTTCTTC. The complete variable domain, with remaining parts taken from reference TRBV30 and TRBJ2-1, reads SQTIHQWPATLVQPVGSPLSLECTVEGTSNPNLYWYRQAAGRGLQLLFYSVGIGQISSEVPQNLSASRPQDRQFILSSKKLLLSDSGFYLCAWSRGWTGRGEQFFGPGTRLTVL.

In its sample, this clone was seen once. The chain carries TRBV3-1 (or the pseudogene TRBV3-2) and TRBJ1-1, with D maybe TRBD1 (6 bases). CDR3 length: 18 amino acids. V lost 2 bases to trimming and J lost 0 bases, with 19 bases between them. Germline V gene data show CDR1 as LGHDT and CDR2 as YNNKEL (reference sequence). The CDR3 nucleotides are TGTGCCAGCAGCCAAAAAGATCCCCTGGACAGATTGAACACTGAAGCTTTCTTT. Translated, it gives CASSQKDPLDRLNTEAFF.

The chain is built from TRBV7-2 and TRBJ1-2; no firm D call. V lost 5 bases to trimming and J lost 3 bases, with 4 bases between them. The CDR3 is 11 residues long. Germline loops: CDR1 SGHTA, CDR2 FQGNSA. Written as DNA, the CDR3 is TGTGCCAGCAGCCTGTACTATGGCTACACCTTC. It is translated as CASSLYYGYTF.

The gene calls are TRBV5-1 and TRBJ1-1, with 8 bases lining up with TRBD1. Per the germline V gene, CDR1 is SGHRS and CDR2 is YFSETQ. Losses at the gene ends were 4 bases for V and 1 base for J; bases not matched to a gene: 12. This CDR3 region has 17 residues. CDR3 in amino acids: CASSHVVQGGTNTEAFF. CDR3 coding DNA: TGCGCCAGCAGCCATGTGGTACAGGGGGGGACGAACACTGAAGCTTTCTTT. The variable domain in full, with the rest retrieved from reference TRBV5-1 and TRBJ1-1, is KAGVTQTPRYLIKTRGQQVTLSCSPISGHRSVSWYQQTPGQGLQFLFEYFSETQRNKGNFPGRFSGRQFSNSRSEMNVSTLELGDSALYLCASSHVVQGGTNTEAFFGQGTRLTVV.

J is TRBJ2-3 and V is TRBV6-5, with D perhaps matching TRBD2 (6 bases). The CDR3 has 14 residues. Deletions cut 6 bases from V and 0 bases from J, with 10 bases between. CDR1 MNHEY and CDR2 SVGAGI come from the germline V gene. The CDR3 nucleotides read TGTGCCAGCAGACCCAGCGGGAGCACAGATACGCAGTATTTT. Translating it yields CASRPSGSTDTQYF.